The 23 T cell receptor beta chains in this list originate from one sample, sequenced in a study of T cell responses to AZD1222 COVID-19 vaccine. Profiled with immunoSEQ multiplex PCR; TCRdb holds only in-frame clones, not every one. In the table there are tens of thousands of clones, approximately 92% of which are singletons. This material consisted of peripheral blood, taken 28 days after the second AZD1222 dose. The receptors originated from an adult who received the AZD1222 COVID-19 vaccine.

CDR3 sequence reads: CASSLTRATEAFF. The CDR3 nucleotides are TGCGCCAGCAGCTTGACCAGGGCCACTGAAGCTTTCTTT. The chain employs TRBV5-1 and TRBJ1-1; a weak D match, TRBD1 (5 bases). Germline CDR1 SGHRS, CDR2 YFSETQ. Between the trimmed V and J ends, which lost 1 base and 4 bases, there was a span of 8 bases. This CDR3 spans 13 amino acids.

This clone was seen a handful of times. This chain connects TRBV5-1 to TRBJ2-3; a weak D match, TRBD1 (6 bases). CDR3 length equals 14 residues. Germline V gene sequence: CDR1 SGHRS, CDR2 YFSETQ. V lost 0 bases and J 2 bases, leaving 7 bases between the germline ends. CDR3 protein: CASSLGGPTDTQYF. The CDR3 nucleotides read TGCGCCAGCAGCTTGGGGGGGCCCACAGATACGCAGTATTTT.

This clone was detected once. The chain combines TRBV5-1 with TRBJ1-5; a possible D gene is TRBD1 (6 bases). Germline CDR1 reads SGHRS; CDR2 reads YFSETQ. The CDR3 has 15 amino acids. V was trimmed by 0 bases and J by 5 bases, leaving 12 bases between them. CDR3 bases: TGCGCCAGCAGCTTGGAGGCAGGGGAGTATCAGCCCCAGCATTTT. Residues: CASSLEAGEYQPQHF. The entire variable domain, with the rest obtained from reference TRBV5-1 and TRBJ1-5, is as follows: KAGVTQTPRYLIKTRGQQVTLSCSPISGHRSVSWYQQTPGQGLQFLFEYFSETQRNKGNFPGRFSGRQFSNSRSEMNVSTLELGDSALYLCASSLEAGEYQPQHFGDGTRLSIL.

The chain has TRBV28 and TRBJ1-2; unclear D gene. V dropped 6 bases and J dropped 3 bases, with 14 bases sitting between them. The length of the CDR3 is 14 residues. CDR1 is MDHEN, CDR2 SYDVKM, per germline. The CDR3 protein is CASSLVAEYYGYTF. Written as DNA, the CDR3 is TGTGCCAGCAGCCTCGTTGCGGAGTACTATGGCTACACCTTC.

This chain uses TRBV27 with TRBJ1-1; D is perhaps TRBD1 (6 bases). The V and J ends lost 2 bases and 6 bases respectively, with 13 bases between them. Germline-derived CDR1 and CDR2 are MNHEY and SMNVEV (reference sequence). The CDR3 has 14 amino acids. This CDR3 reads CASSLIGGGPEAFF. CDR3 DNA: TGTGCCAGCAGTTTAATCGGGGGCGGCCCTGAAGCTTTCTTT.

V usage is TRBV7-6 and J usage is TRBJ2-2, with 11 nucleotides matching TRBD2. The J segment lost 4 bases and the V segment lost 2 bases, leaving 12 bases of the junction unmatched. The CDR3 runs to 19 residues. From germline, CDR1 is SGHVS and CDR2 FNYEAQ. CDR3 sequence: CASSLRRPLAGGTTGELFF. DNA for the CDR3: TGTGCCAGCAGCTTACGTAGGCCGTTAGCGGGAGGGACCACCGGGGAGCTGTTTTTT.

The V call is TRBV24-1, the J call TRBJ1-2; 10 positions match TRBD1. The CDR3 loop spans 15 amino acids. Trimming cost V 3 bases and J 8 bases; bases outside gene matches: 8. Per the germline V gene, CDR1 is KGHDR and CDR2 is SFDVKD. DNA for the CDR3: TGTGCCACCAGTGATCCGACAGGGGGCGCAGGGGGCTACACCTTC. As protein: CATSDPTGGAGGYTF.

This chain joins TRBV12-3 or TRBV12-4 and TRBJ2-3, with D possibly TRBD2 on 6 matching bases. CDR3 length equals 13 residues. The V and J ends lost 3 bases and 3 bases respectively, with 7 bases between them. CDR3 in amino acids: CASSFGGTDTQYF. Written as DNA, the CDR3 is TGTGCCAGCAGTTTCGGGGGTACAGATACGCAGTATTTT.

V and J are TRBV5-6 and TRBJ1-6; no definite D call. V lost 1 base and J 5 bases, leaving 22 bases between the germline ends. Germline CDR1 SGHDT, CDR2 YYEEEE. CDR3 length: 19 residues. Here the CDR3 reads CASSLNRLRSLFDNSPLHF. Here the CDR3 DNA reads TGTGCCAGCAGCTTGAATCGGCTCAGGAGCTTGTTCGATAATTCACCCCTCCACTTT.

The rearrangement links TRBV5-4 to TRBJ1-1; no firm D call. This CDR3 has 14 residues. Germline-derived CDR1 and CDR2 are SGHNT and YYREEE (reference sequence). With 1 base removed from V and 2 bases from J, the gap between germline ends came to 9 bases. The CDR3 reads CASSLWEGNTEAFF. The CDR3, as DNA: TGTGCCAGCAGCTTGTGGGAGGGCAACACTGAAGCTTTCTTT. Variable domain in full (rest from reference TRBV5-4 and TRBJ1-1): ETGVTQSPTHLIKTRGQQVTLRCSSQSGHNTVSWYQQALGQGPQFIFQYYREEENGRGNFPPRFSGLQFPNYSSELNVNALELDDSALYLCASSLWEGNTEAFFGQGTRLTVV.

The V and J genes are TRBV6-2 or TRBV6-3 and TRBJ2-7, with 10 nucleotides matching TRBD2. Trimming at V came to 2 bases and at J to 7 bases, leaving 5 bases not matched to a gene. The germline V gene has CDR1 MNHEY and CDR2 SVGEGT. CDR3 length: 14 amino acids. CDR3: CASSYLAGDGEQYF. CDR3 nucleotides: TGTGCCAGCAGTTACCTAGCGGGGGACGGGGAGCAGTACTTC.

V usage is TRBV9 and J usage is TRBJ2-5, with 8 bases fitting TRBD1. Germline CDR1 is SGDLS and CDR2 is YYNGEE. Trimming took 3 bases from V and 4 from J; bases not matched to a gene: 11. The length of the CDR3 is 16 residues. The DNA for the CDR3 is TGTGCCAGCAGCGGATTCAGACAGGGGCGCCGAGAGACCCAGTACTTC. It codes for CASSGFRQGRRETQYF.

The CDR3 loop is CASSYLGGASGNTIYF. The CDR3 DNA reads as TGTGCCAGTAGTTATCTCGGGGGCGCCTCTGGAAACACCATATATTTT. The rearrangement links TRBV19 to TRBJ1-3, with D possibly matching TRBD1 (6 bases). Deletions cut 5 bases from V and 0 bases from J, with 14 bases between. CDR3 length: 16 residues. Germline CDR1 LNHDA, CDR2 SQIVND (reference sequence).

The chain uses TRBV3-1 (or the pseudogene TRBV3-2) and TRBJ2-5; no definite D call. Trimming took 2 bases from V and 5 from J, leaving 6 bases between them. Germline V gene data show CDR1 as LGHDT and CDR2 as YNNKEL (reference sequence). This CDR3 comprises 12 residues. CDR3 nucleotide sequence: TGTGCCAGCAGCCAATCGTCGGAGACCCAGTACTTC. This codes for CASSQSSETQYF.

This clone is a singleton in its sample. CDR3 sequence reads: CASSSTGVYSNQPQHF. The CDR3 DNA sequence: TGTGCCAGCAGCTCTACAGGGGTTTATAGCAATCAGCCCCAGCATTTT. The V gene is TRBV7-2, the J gene TRBJ1-5; 7 bases line up with TRBD1. Germline loops: CDR1 SGHTA, CDR2 FQGNSA. V trimming: 4 bases; J trimming: 0 bases; junction bases outside the gene matches: 6. The CDR3 has 16 amino acids.

The rearrangement uses TRBV10-3 and TRBJ1-4; D remains unclear. CDR3 length: 12 amino acids. V shed 2 bases and J shed 7 bases, with 5 bases lying between them. Germline lookup yields CDR1 ENHRY and CDR2 SYGVKD. CDR3: CAISETSEKLFF. The CDR3 nucleotides are TGTGCCATCAGTGAGACCAGTGAAAAACTGTTTTTT.

This rearrangement joins TRBV13 to TRBJ2-1; TRBD2 aligns across 7 bases. This CDR3 spans 18 amino acids. The germline gives CDR1 PRHDT, CDR2 FYEKMQ (reference sequence). V lost 4 bases to trimming and J lost 3 bases; unmatched junction nucleotides: 15. CDR3 amino acids: CASSSPTGGSGFYNEQFF. CDR3 sequence (DNA): TGTGCCAGCAGCTCCCCTACCGGGGGTAGCGGGTTCTACAATGAGCAGTTCTTC.

The chain is built from TRBV2 and TRBJ2-2; D possibly corresponds to TRBD1 (6 bases). The CDR3 length is 15 residues. Germline V gene data show CDR1 as SNHLY and CDR2 as FYNNEI. With 6 bases removed from V and 0 bases from J, the gap between germline ends came to 11 bases. The DNA of the CDR3 is TGTGCCAGCAGGGGGACAAGCGCGAACACCGGGGAGCTGTTTTTT. Its translation: CASRGTSANTGELFF. Looking up the rest from reference TRBV2 and TRBJ2-2 gives the full variable domain: EPEVTQTPSHQVTQMGQEVILRCVPISNHLYFYWYRQILGQKVEFLVSFYNNEISEKSEIFDDQFSVERPDGSNFTLKIRSTKLEDSAMYFCASRGTSANTGELFFGEGSRLTVL.

V and J are TRBV7-2 and TRBJ1-4; D gene unclear. The CDR3 has 15 amino acids. Trimming left V 5 bases short and J 8 bases short, with 18 bases between. Germline V gene lookup returns CDR1 SGHTA and CDR2 FQGNSA. CDR3 DNA: TGTGCCAGCAGCCCGGTAGCGGGAATCCAGGAAAAACTGTTTTTT. Translation gives CASSPVAGIQEKLFF.

This rearrangement joins TRBV3-1 (or the pseudogene TRBV3-2) to TRBJ1-5; D call uncertain. CDR3 size: 14 residues. CDR1 and CDR2 from the germline V gene are LGHDT and YNNKEL (reference sequence). V was shortened by 1 base and J by 7 bases, with 11 bases between the two germline ends. DNA for the CDR3: TGTGCCAGCAGCCAAGCGGGCGTGGCCCAGCCCCAGCATTTT. It is translated as CASSQAGVAQPQHF.

The chain recombines TRBV5-4 with TRBJ2-3; 13 nucleotides agree with TRBD2. The CDR3 runs 18 residues. The V gene's germline CDR1 is SGHNT and CDR2 YYREEE (reference sequence). V gave up 4 bases and J gave up 0 bases; unmatched junction bases: 8. The CDR3: CASSPTSGRTLSTDTQYF. CDR3 DNA: TGTGCCAGCAGCCCGACTAGCGGGAGGACTCTTAGCACAGATACGCAGTATTTT.

This chain joins TRBV2 and TRBJ1-5; D is unresolved. The germline V and J ends were trimmed by 2 bases and 4 bases, with 3 bases remaining between them. Germline CDR1 is SNHLY and CDR2 is FYNNEI. There are 12 residues in the CDR3. CDR3 sequence reads: CASSELNQPQHF. The CDR3 bases are TGTGCCAGCAGTGAACTTAATCAGCCCCAGCATTTT. The full variable domain, completed using reference TRBV2 and TRBJ1-5, is EPEVTQTPSHQVTQMGQEVILRCVPISNHLYFYWYRQILGQKVEFLVSFYNNEISEKSEIFDDQFSVERPDGSNFTLKIRSTKLEDSAMYFCASSELNQPQHFGDGTRLSIL.

The rearrangement joins TRBV6-6 to TRBJ1-4; tentative D call: TRBD1 (5 bases). V lost 0 bases, J lost 7 bases, and 9 bases lay in between. The germline V gene has CDR1 MNHNY and CDR2 SVGAGI (reference sequence). The CDR3 has 14 amino acids. CDR3 coding DNA: TGTGCCAGCAGTTACTCCGGGAGGGGTGAAAAACTGTTTTTT. Its protein product is CASSYSGRGEKLFF.